A selection of T cell receptor beta chains follows, all from one sample in a study of tumor-infiltrating lymphocytes in primary liver carcinoma. TCRdb redid the calling of the multiplex PCR reads with MiXCR, one entry per CDR3 protein. The sample comprises about 120,000 distinct CDR3 sequences, about 59% of which are singletons, and about a tenth rests with the top ten. The source material was liver tumor tissue from sampling region 1. The receptors were sampled from a woman in her fifties or sixties with primary liver carcinoma and hepatitis B virus infection. The CDR3 runs from the conserved cysteine through the conserved F or W. Each record gives: D gene, J gene, clone size, V gene, CDR3 protein, CDR3 DNA. D genes are given only for firm matches. Expanded clones get a size class; other rows say once, few or many, or leave the size out.

TRBD1 TRBJ2-7 many TRBV29-1 CSVGTGGGGEQYF TGCAGCGTTGGGACAGGGGGCGGCGGCGAGCAGTACTTC
TRBD1 TRBJ2-7 few TRBV6-1 CTSSRQGSSYEQYF TGTACCAGCAGTCGACAGGGCTCATCCTACGAGCAGTACTTC
. TRBJ1-2 . TRBV28 CASSSSGLGCTF TGTGCCAGCAGTAGCTCCGGGCTGGGCTGCACCTTC
. TRBJ2-7 . TRBV11-2 CASSRLVGGSGQYF TGTGCCAGCAGCAGGCTAGTGGGGGGCTCGGGGCAGTACTTC
TRBD1 TRBJ1-1 . TRBV18 CASSPRQGADTEAFF TGTGCCAGCTCACCGCGACAGGGGGCGGACACTGAAGCTTTCTTT
TRBD1 TRBJ1-2 few TRBV30 CAWSRNRGIDGYTF TGTGCCTGGAGTCGTAACAGGGGAATAGATGGCTACACCTTC
TRBD2 TRBJ2-2 . TRBV7-8 CASSLRVAGVTGELFF TGTGCCAGCAGCTTACGAGTAGCGGGAGTAACCGGGGAGCTGTTTTTT
. TRBJ2-4 once TRBV5-1 CGSSLDLNIQYF TGCGGCAGCAGCTTGGACCTCAACATTCAGTACTTC
. TRBJ1-2 medium-sized TRBV11-2 CASSLTQGDYGYTF TGTGCCAGCAGCTTGACACAGGGAGACTATGGCTACACCTTC
. TRBJ2-1 . TRBV11-2 CASSLRGEITERFF TGTGCCAGCAGTTTAAGGGGTGAAATCACTGAGCGGTTCTTC
TRBD1 TRBJ2-3 many TRBV28 CASASWDRATDTQYF TGTGCCAGCGCTTCCTGGGACAGGGCCACAGATACGCAGTATTTT
TRBD2 TRBJ2-1 many TRBV11-3 CASSLSGRGLNEQFF TGTGCCAGCAGCTTGAGCGGGAGGGGCCTCAATGAGCAGTTCTTC
TRBD2 TRBJ2-1 . TRBV2 CASRASRSGRAGDEQFF TGTGCCAGCAGGGCTAGTAGGAGCGGGAGGGCCGGGGATGAGCAGTTCTTC
TRBD1 TRBJ1-1 many TRBV12-3/TRBV12-4 CASNRQGLRAFF TGTGCCAGCAACAGACAGGGACTGAGGGCTTTCTTT
. TRBJ1-2 once TRBV11-2 CAMSLTQGDYGYTF TGTGCCATGAGCTTGACACAGGGAGACTATGGCTACACCTTC
TRBD1 TRBJ2-7 . TRBV29-1 CNVVGGQGVDEKYF TGCAACGTTGTGGGGGGACAGGGGGTCGACGAGAAGTACTTC
TRBD2 TRBJ2-1 . TRBV28 CASSFPTSGLSYIEQFF TGTGCCAGCAGTTTTCCGACTAGCGGTCTCTCCTACATTGAGCAGTTCTTC
. TRBJ1-2 . TRBV5-6 CVSSYGTPNYDYTF TGTGTCAGCAGCTACGGGACACCAAACTATGACTACACCTTC
TRBD2 TRBJ2-3 few TRBV24-1 CATSDVGASGRPDTQYF TGTGCCACCAGTGATGTAGGCGCTAGCGGGAGACCGGATACGCAGTATTTT
. TRBJ1-3 . TRBV4-1 CASSYDSSSGNTIYF TGCGCCAGCAGCTATGACTCAAGCTCTGGAAACACCATATATTTT
TRBD2 TRBJ2-2 many TRBV10-3 CATGLAGGVTGELFF TGTGCCACCGGCCTAGCGGGAGGCGTCACCGGGGAGCTGTTTTTT
. TRBJ1-5 . TRBV20-1 CSTKRSGHSNQPQHF TGTAGCACCAAGCGGTCCGGGCATAGCAATCAGCCCCAGCATTTT
. TRBJ2-1 . TRBV7-9 CVSSLGLEPNEQFF TGTGTCAGCAGCTTAGGGCTAGAACCTAATGAGCAGTTCTTC
. TRBJ2-3 . TRBV12-3/TRBV12-4 CASSLGEWGITDTQYF TGTGCCAGCAGTTTAGGGGAGTGGGGGATCACAGATACGCAGTATTTT
TRBD1 TRBJ2-7 . TRBV6-1 CASSTTGAHGSYEQYF TGTGCCAGCAGTACTACAGGGGCCCACGGCTCATACGAGCAGTACTTC
. TRBJ2-3 few TRBV7-8 CASSLEGPGTSTDTQYF TGTGCCAGCAGCTTAGAAGGTCCCGGGACTAGCACAGATACGCAGTATTTT
TRBD1 TRBJ2-7 . TRBV11-2 CVSSKSARGTGEYEQYF TGTGTCAGCAGCAAGTCGGCCAGGGGGACAGGGGAATACGAGCAATACTTC
. TRBJ2-1 . TRBV5-4 CASSPGAGSSHNELFF TGTGCCAGCAGCCCGGGAGCTGGGAGCTCCCACAATGAGCTGTTCTTC
TRBD1 TRBJ1-2 many TRBV29-1 CSVSTGPYGYTF TGCAGCGTCTCGACAGGGCCCTATGGCTACACCTTC
. TRBJ2-7 many TRBV11-2 CASSFGPGGVRAYEQYF TGTGCCAGCAGCTTTGGGCCTGGCGGTGTACGTGCCTACGAGCAGTACTTC
. TRBJ2-5 medium-sized TRBV11-2 CASSLVSNQETQYF TGTGCCAGCAGCTTAGTCTCTAACCAAGAGACCCAGTACTTC
TRBD1 TRBJ1-1 . TRBV7-9 CASSATTGGGESFF TGTGCCAGCAGCGCAACTACAGGGGGAGGTGAATCTTTCTTT
. TRBJ2-7 . TRBV5-1 CASSLDGHGLAYDQYF TGCGCCAGCAGCTTGGATGGACACGGGTTGGCCTACGACCAGTACTTC
. TRBJ1-5 . TRBV10-1 CTSSQDSDQPQHF TGTACCAGCAGTCAGGATAGCGATCAGCCCCAGCATTTT
. TRBJ1-3 . TRBV4-1 CASSQAFWSRSSVNTIYF TGCGCCAGCAGCCAAGCCTTTTGGTCCAGGAGCTCTGTAAACACCATATATTTT
TRBD2 TRBJ2-7 . TRBV30 CAWARKQGGRSEQYF TGTGCCTGGGCCCGGAAGCAGGGAGGGAGAAGCGAGCAGTACTTC
. TRBJ2-3 . TRBV13 CASSLDTDMQYF TGTGCCAGCAGCCTCGACACAGATATGCAGTATTTT
TRBD2 TRBJ2-7 . TRBV11-2 CASSSQRTSGLTYEQCF TGTGCCAGTAGTTCACAACGGACTAGCGGGCTGACCTACGAGCAGTGCTTC
. TRBJ2-7 . TRBV20-1 CSVNRGRDYEQYF TGCAGTGTTAACCGGGGCAGGGACTACGAGCAGTACTTC
TRBD2 TRBJ2-3 . TRBV7-8 CASSLLGWLAGDRGHTDTQYF TGTGCCAGCAGCTTATTAGGTTGGCTAGCGGGAGACAGGGGACACACAGATACGCAGTATTTT
. TRBJ2-5 many TRBV28 CASSRDYPSETQYF TGTGCCAGCAGCCGCGACTATCCTTCGGAGACCCAGTACTTC
TRBD1 TRBJ2-4 . TRBV2 CATEGTVKNIQYF TGTGCCACCGAGGGGACAGTCAAAAACATTCAGTACTTC